One sample yielded the 32 T cell receptor beta chains listed below, sequenced in a study of T cell clusters in autoimmune cytopenias. Each sample's input was 200 to 250 ng genomic DNA, roughly 40,000 genome equivalents. TRB was amplified by touch-down multiplex PCR, primer pools A and B combined. No DNA is given; TCRdb re-called the multiplex PCR reads and lists each CDR3 protein once. This repertoire comprises 4,000 or so distinct CDR3 sequences; its ten largest clones make up roughly 21%. In addition, the sample was reused for a study of T cell repertoires in aging, cancer and after chemotherapy.

The material sequenced was peripheral blood. The source of these receptors is a human donor in good health.

The chain links TRBV27 to TRBJ1-3; TCRdb's D call of TRBD1 is untestable without DNA. The germline V gene has CDR1 MNHEY and CDR2 SMNVEV (reference sequence). The CDR3 sequence is 15 residues long. The CDR3 sequence: CASSPRTAFGNTIYF.

This clonotype registers medium-sized by frequency. The chain joins TRBV19 to TRBJ1-3; TCRdb names TRBD1, which stays unverified in the absence of DNA. Germline V lookup: CDR1 LNHDA, CDR2 SQIVND (reference sequence). This CDR3 is 16 amino acids long. This CDR3 reads CAHYNLRDREGNTIYF.

The rearrangement links TRBV2 to TRBJ2-5; TCRdb picks TRBD1, but there is no DNA to check that call. Germline V gene data show CDR1 as SNHLY and CDR2 as FYNNEI. This CDR3 is 15 amino acids long. The CDR3 loop is CASSEAMTGQETQYF.

Considering frequency, this clonotype is medium-sized. The rearrangement links TRBV12-3 or TRBV12-4 to TRBJ1-2; there is no DNA to check the TCRdb D call of TRBD1. This CDR3 region has 12 residues. This CDR3 reads CATDRGRGGYTF.

V usage is TRBV5-6 and J usage is TRBJ2-1; absent DNA, TCRdb's TRBD2 call cannot be checked. This CDR3 is built from 14 residues. Per germline, CDR1 SGHDT and CDR2 YYEEEE. This chain's CDR3 is CASSQDIGTGGWFF.

According to its frequency, this clonotype is medium-sized. This chain connects TRBV6-2 or TRBV6-3 to TRBJ1-4. CDR3 length: 12 residues. Per germline, CDR1 MNHEY and CDR2 SVGEGT. CDR3 protein: CASSFQAGKLFF.

V gene TRBV5-1 combines with J gene TRBJ2-1; TCRdb's D gene call, TRBD2, goes unchecked for lack of DNA. Germline assignment: CDR1 SGHRS and CDR2 YFSETQ. The CDR3 has 15 residues. The CDR3 is CASSPGTSGDNEQFF.

By frequency, this clonotype is medium-sized. V and J are TRBV5-6 and TRBJ2-3; TCRdb outputs TRBD1, but without DNA this stays unchecked. Germline assignment: CDR1 SGHDT and CDR2 YYEEEE. The CDR3 runs 14 residues. The CDR3: CASSRQGAIYTQYF.

This chain links TRBV10-2 with TRBJ1-1; TCRdb's D gene call, TRBD1, goes unchecked for lack of DNA. Germline CDR1 WSHSY, CDR2 SAAADI. The CDR3 is 13 amino acids. CDR3 residues: CASSRQGWTEAFF.

This clonotype is labeled medium-sized based on frequency. The genes are TRBV19 and TRBJ2-1; as DNA is missing, the TRBD1 call by TCRdb cannot be tested. Germline lookup yields CDR1 LNHDA and CDR2 SQIVND (reference sequence). The length of the CDR3 is 18 residues. CDR3 in amino acids: CASRLPQGRTAGDNEQFF. The complete variable domain, with remaining parts taken from reference TRBV19 and TRBJ2-1, reads DGGITQSPKYLFRKEGQNVTLSCEQNLNHDAMYWYRQDPGQGLRLIYYSQIVNDFQKGDIAEGYSVSREKKESFPLTVTSAQKNPTAFYLCASRLPQGRTAGDNEQFFGPGTRLTVL.

The V gene is TRBV5-1, the J gene TRBJ1-2; there is no DNA to check the TCRdb D call of TRBD1. The CDR3 has 12 amino acids. Per the germline V gene, CDR1 is SGHRS and CDR2 is YFSETQ. The CDR3 loop is CASSLDSYGYTF.

The chain is built from TRBV4-2 and TRBJ2-5. This CDR3 spans 14 amino acids. The germline V gene has CDR1 LGHNA and CDR2 YNFKEQ. The CDR3 here is CASSQDPSRETQYF.

This chain joins TRBV10-3 and TRBJ1-6. This CDR3 has 15 residues. Germline values: CDR1 ENHRY, CDR2 SYGVKD. The CDR3 loop is CAISEFGRPNSPLHF.

This clonotype is identified as medium-sized from frequency. CDR3 protein: CASSQTGVGVYTF. This chain connects TRBV6-6 to TRBJ1-2; checking the TCRdb D call of TRBD1 is not possible without DNA. The CDR3 totals 13 residues. Germline-derived CDR1 and CDR2 are MNHNY and SVGAGI (reference sequence).

This clonotype is medium-sized by frequency. The chain has TRBV18 and TRBJ2-2; lacking DNA, the TRBD2 call made by TCRdb goes unchecked. The CDR3 totals 19 residues. The germline gives CDR1 KGHSH, CDR2 LQKENI. The chain's CDR3 is CASSPIHTISGLNTGELFF.

The rearrangement joins TRBV7-9 to TRBJ2-7; the TCRdb call, TRBD1, lacks DNA for checking. CDR1 SEHNR and CDR2 FQNEAQ come from the germline V gene (reference sequence). This CDR3 is 16 amino acids long. The CDR3 loop is CASSLVPGQGNYEQYF. The variable domain in full, completed from reference TRBV7-9 and TRBJ2-7, reads DTGVSQNPRHKITKRGQNVTFRCDPISEHNRLYWYRQTLGQGPEFLTYFQNEAQLEKSRLLSDRFSAERPKGSFSTLEIQRTEQGDSAMYLCASSLVPGQGNYEQYFGPGTRLTVT.

Frequency places this clonotype as medium-sized (0.01 to 0.1%). This chain's CDR3 is CAWTLTSGGVKNEQFF. The chain links TRBV30 to TRBJ2-1; TCRdb returns TRBD2, unconfirmable since there is no DNA. The CDR3 totals 16 residues. Germline lookup yields CDR1 GTSNPN and CDR2 SVGIG (reference sequence).

This clonotype ranks as medium-sized in terms of frequency. The chain employs TRBV18 and TRBJ2-1; TCRdb proposes TRBD1, but this gene call is untestable without DNA. There are 15 residues in the CDR3. Germline V gene data show CDR1 as KGHSH and CDR2 as LQKENI. The CDR3 reads CASSPMGADLYEQFF. Full variable domain (rest looked up from reference TRBV18 and TRBJ2-1): NAGVMQNPRHLVRRRGQEARLRCSPMKGHSHVYWYRQLPEEGLKFMVYLQKENIIDESGMPKERFSAEFPKEGPSILRIQQVVRGDSAAYFCASSPMGADLYEQFFGPGTRLTVL.

The rearrangement links TRBV20-1 to TRBJ1-3; TCRdb's D gene call, TRBD1, goes unchecked for lack of DNA. Germline CDR1 is DFQATT and CDR2 is SNEGSKA (reference sequence). The CDR3 extends over 15 amino acids. CDR3 region: CSARGSQGAGNTIYF.

The chain combines TRBV11-2 with TRBJ1-2; no DNA is available, so the TRBD1 call from TCRdb remains unchecked. The CDR3 has 12 residues. CDR1 and CDR2 from the germline V gene are SGHAT and FQNNGV. CDR3: CASSPGVGGYTF. Based on the CDR3 plus reference TRBV11-2 and TRBJ1-2, the full variable domain is EAGVAQSPRYKIIEKRQSVAFWCNPISGHATLYWYQQILGQGPKLLIQFQNNGVVDDSQLPKDRFSAERLKGVDSTLKIQPAKLEDSAVYLCASSPGVGGYTFGSGTRLTVV.

The J gene is TRBJ2-3, the V gene TRBV5-4; TCRdb's D call, TRBD1, is unchecked because there is no DNA. Germline assignment: CDR1 SGHNT and CDR2 YYREEE (reference sequence). The CDR3 is 12 amino acids. CDR3 residues: CASSLAGAARYF.

The J gene is TRBJ1-1, the V gene TRBV20-1. Germline lookup yields CDR1 DFQATT and CDR2 SNEGSKA (reference sequence). The CDR3 is made up of 15 amino acids. The CDR3 loop is CSARDERTQNTEAFF.

Measured by frequency, this clonotype is medium-sized. The chain combines TRBV5-1 with TRBJ1-3. The germline gives CDR1 SGHRS, CDR2 YFSETQ. This CDR3 has 14 residues. CDR3 in amino acids: CASSLEGNRNTIYF.

V is TRBV12-3 or TRBV12-4 and J is TRBJ2-3; TCRdb designates TRBD2, a call that cannot be tested without DNA. The CDR3 spans 15 residues. The CDR3 loop is CASSSTGRGTDTQYF.

The chain couples TRBV5-1 to TRBJ2-2; TCRdb names TRBD1, which stays unverified in the absence of DNA. CDR3 length equals 16 residues. Looked up from germline, CDR1 is SGHRS and CDR2 is YFSETQ. This CDR3 reads CASSLGTGGSIGELFF.

The J gene is TRBJ1-1, the V gene TRBV14; the D call of TRBD1 rests on TCRdb alone, since no DNA is present to check it. CDR1 is SGHDN, CDR2 FVKESK, per germline. The CDR3 sequence is 15 residues long. This CDR3 is CASSQGGAMNTEAFF.

This clonotype counts as medium-sized by frequency. The gene calls are TRBV29-1 and TRBJ1-2. The CDR3 length is 12 residues. Germline-derived CDR1 and CDR2 are SQVTM and ANQGSEA. CDR3: CSVEGDYDGYTF.

This clonotype is labeled large based on frequency. The chain couples TRBV29-1 to TRBJ2-3. This CDR3 spans 14 amino acids. The V gene's germline CDR1 is SQVTM and CDR2 ANQGSEA. The chain's CDR3 is CSVDGVFPTDTQYF.

The chain recombines TRBV5-1 with TRBJ1-2. Germline V gene data show CDR1 as SGHRS and CDR2 as YFSETQ. The CDR3 contains 16 residues. This CDR3 reads CASSLAGGTSNYGYTF. The complete variable domain, with remaining parts taken from reference TRBV5-1 and TRBJ1-2, reads KAGVTQTPRYLIKTRGQQVTLSCSPISGHRSVSWYQQTPGQGLQFLFEYFSETQRNKGNFPGRFSGRQFSNSRSEMNVSTLELGDSALYLCASSLAGGTSNYGYTFGSGTRLTVV.

This clonotype is medium-sized by frequency. The chain combines TRBV15 with TRBJ1-4; absent DNA, TCRdb's TRBD1 call cannot be checked. Germline V gives CDR1 LNHNV, CDR2 YYDKDF (reference sequence). The CDR3 covers 18 residues. This CDR3 reads CATSSRAQRHATNEKLFF.

The V gene is TRBV6-1, the J gene TRBJ1-3; the TCRdb call, TRBD1, lacks DNA for checking. This CDR3 has 13 amino acids. Germline-derived CDR1 and CDR2 are MNHNS and SASEGT. The chain's CDR3 is CASQTGTGNTIYF.

The chain couples TRBV18 to TRBJ2-5; TCRdb designates TRBD1, a call that cannot be tested without DNA. This CDR3 is built from 15 residues. CDR1 KGHSH and CDR2 LQKENI come from the germline V gene. The CDR3 protein is CASSPRSGGEETQYF.